This T cell receptor beta chain derives from a study of chemoradiotherapy in HPV16-positive cancers. Study-wide results and limits: Candidate HPV-specific clones and E7-related TCR motifs grew in tumor during treatment.

As for this clone: Antigen specificity is unknown.

V was clipped by 4 bases and J by 5 bases; unmatched bases: 6. This CDR3 comprises 15 residues. Germline assignment: CDR1 SGHRS and CDR2 YFSETQ. Measured with immunoSEQ multiplex PCR; TCRdb has only the in-frame clones, and not every one. The sample holds about 53,000 clones; under 95% are singletons and the top ten take 2.5% to 4%. The sequences come from blood, collected from a patient who underwent chemoradiotherapy. This chain uses TRBV5-1 with TRBJ2-5, with TRBD1 identical over 12 bases. The receptor was isolated from a human donor with HPV-associated anogenital cancer. Here the CDR3 reads CASSQGQGAGETQYF. CDR3 in DNA: TGCGCCAGCAGCCAGGGACAGGGGGCCGGGGAGACCCAGTACTTC.